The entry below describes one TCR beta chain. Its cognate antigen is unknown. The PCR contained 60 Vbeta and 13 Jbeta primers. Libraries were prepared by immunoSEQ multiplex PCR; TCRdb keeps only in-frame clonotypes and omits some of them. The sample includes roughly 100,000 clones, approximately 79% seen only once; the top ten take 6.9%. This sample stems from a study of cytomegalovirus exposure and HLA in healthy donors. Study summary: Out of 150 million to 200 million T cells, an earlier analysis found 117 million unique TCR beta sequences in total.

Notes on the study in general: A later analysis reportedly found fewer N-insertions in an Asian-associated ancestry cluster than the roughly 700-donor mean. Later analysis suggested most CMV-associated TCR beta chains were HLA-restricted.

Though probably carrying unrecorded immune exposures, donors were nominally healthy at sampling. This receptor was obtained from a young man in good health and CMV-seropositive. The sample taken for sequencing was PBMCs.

The CDR3 DNA reads TGTGCCAGCAGGTTGACAGGCGCGAACACTGAAGCTTTCTTT. Its translation is CASRLTGANTEAFF. The chain has TRBV6-1 and TRBJ1-1; the D gene is possibly TRBD1 (6 bases). Germline CDR1 and CDR2: MNHNS and SASEGT. Trimming cost V 6 bases and J 1 base, with 12 bases left between them. There are 14 residues in the CDR3.